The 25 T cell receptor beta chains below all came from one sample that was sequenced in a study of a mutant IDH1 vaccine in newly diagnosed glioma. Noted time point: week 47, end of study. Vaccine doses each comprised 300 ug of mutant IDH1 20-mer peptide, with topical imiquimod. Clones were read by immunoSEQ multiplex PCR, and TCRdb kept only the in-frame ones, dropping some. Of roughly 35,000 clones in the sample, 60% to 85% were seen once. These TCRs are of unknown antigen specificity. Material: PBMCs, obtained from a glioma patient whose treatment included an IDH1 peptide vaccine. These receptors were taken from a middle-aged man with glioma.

CDR3 loop: CASSPDSGRAGDTQYF. CDR3 in DNA: TGTGCCAGCAGCCCAGATAGCGGGAGGGCCGGGGATACGCAGTATTTT. The gene calls are TRBV5-4 and TRBJ2-3; TRBD2 aligns across 11 bases. Germline lookup yields CDR1 SGHNT and CDR2 YYREEE (reference sequence). CDR3 length equals 16 residues. The V gene end was trimmed by 4 bases and the J gene end by 6 bases; junction bases not matched to a gene: 10. Combining the CDR3 with reference TRBV5-4 and TRBJ2-3 gives the whole variable domain ETGVTQSPTHLIKTRGQQVTLRCSSQSGHNTVSWYQQALGQGPQFIFQYYREEENGRGNFPPRFSGLQFPNYSSELNVNALELDDSALYLCASSPDSGRAGDTQYFGPGTRLTVL.

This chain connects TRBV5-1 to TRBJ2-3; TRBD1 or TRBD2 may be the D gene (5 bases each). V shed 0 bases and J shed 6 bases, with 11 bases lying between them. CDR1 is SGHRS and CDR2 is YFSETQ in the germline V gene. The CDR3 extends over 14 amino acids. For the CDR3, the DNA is TGCGCCAGCAGCTTGGCCAGGGACGAGGATACGCAGTATTTT. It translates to CASSLARDEDTQYF.

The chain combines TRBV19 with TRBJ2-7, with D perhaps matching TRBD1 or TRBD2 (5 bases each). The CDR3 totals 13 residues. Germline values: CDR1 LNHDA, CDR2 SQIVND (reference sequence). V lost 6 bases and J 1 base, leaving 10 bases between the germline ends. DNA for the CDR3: TGTGCCAGTAGGGGGGTCCCGTCCTACGAGCAGTACTTC. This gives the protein CASRGVPSYEQYF.

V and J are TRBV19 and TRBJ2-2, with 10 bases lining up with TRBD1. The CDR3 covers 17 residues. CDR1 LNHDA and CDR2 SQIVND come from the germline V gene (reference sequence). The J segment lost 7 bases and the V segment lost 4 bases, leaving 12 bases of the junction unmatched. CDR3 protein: CASSRPDRGLRGGELFF. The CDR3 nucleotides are TGTGCCAGTAGTAGACCGGACAGGGGGTTACGCGGCGGGGAGCTGTTTTTT.

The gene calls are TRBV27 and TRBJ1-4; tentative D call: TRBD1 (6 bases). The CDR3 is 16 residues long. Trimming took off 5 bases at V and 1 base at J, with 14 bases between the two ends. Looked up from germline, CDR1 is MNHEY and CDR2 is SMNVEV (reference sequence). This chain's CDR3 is CASSAYAGVTNEKLFF. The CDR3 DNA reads TGTGCCAGCAGTGCATACGCAGGGGTAACTAATGAAAAACTGTTTTTT.

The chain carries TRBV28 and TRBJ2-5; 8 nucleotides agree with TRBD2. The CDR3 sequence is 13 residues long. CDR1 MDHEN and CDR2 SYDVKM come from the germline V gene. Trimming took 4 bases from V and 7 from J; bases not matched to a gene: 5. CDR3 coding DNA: TGTGCCAGCAGTTCTGAGGGACTAGGGACCCAGTACTTC. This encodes CASSSEGLGTQYF.

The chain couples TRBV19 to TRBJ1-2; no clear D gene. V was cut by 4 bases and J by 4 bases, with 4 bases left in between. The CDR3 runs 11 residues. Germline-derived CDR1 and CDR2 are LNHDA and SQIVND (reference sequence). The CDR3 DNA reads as TGTGCCAGTAGTACTGGCTATGGCTACACCTTC. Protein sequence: CASSTGYGYTF.

The CDR3 region is CASSTGTDRGYEQFF. Written as DNA, the CDR3 is TGCGCCAGCAGCACCGGGACAGATAGGGGGTATGAGCAGTTCTTC. The rearrangement links TRBV10-1 to TRBJ2-1, with 7 bases fitting TRBD1. Germline CDR1 and CDR2: WNHNN and SYGVQD (reference sequence). The CDR3 runs 15 residues. Germline trimming cut 6 bases from V and 8 bases from J; bases unmatched to any gene: 13.

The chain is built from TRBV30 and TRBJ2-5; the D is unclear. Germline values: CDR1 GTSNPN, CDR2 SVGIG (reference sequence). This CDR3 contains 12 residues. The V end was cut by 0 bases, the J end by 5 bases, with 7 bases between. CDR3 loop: CAWSVRWETQYF. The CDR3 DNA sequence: TGTGCCTGGAGTGTACGGTGGGAGACCCAGTACTTC.

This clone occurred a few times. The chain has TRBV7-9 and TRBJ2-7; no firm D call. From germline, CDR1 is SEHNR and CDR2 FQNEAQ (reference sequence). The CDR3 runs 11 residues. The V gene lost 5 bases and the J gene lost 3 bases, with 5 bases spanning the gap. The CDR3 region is CASSPDYEQYF. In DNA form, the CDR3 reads TGTGCCAGCAGCCCCGACTACGAGCAGTACTTC.

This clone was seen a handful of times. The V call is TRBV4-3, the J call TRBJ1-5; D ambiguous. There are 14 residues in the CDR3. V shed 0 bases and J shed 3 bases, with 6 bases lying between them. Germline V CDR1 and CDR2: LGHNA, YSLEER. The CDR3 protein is CASSQERLNQPQHF. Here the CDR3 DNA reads TGCGCCAGCAGCCAAGAGCGCCTCAATCAGCCCCAGCATTTT.

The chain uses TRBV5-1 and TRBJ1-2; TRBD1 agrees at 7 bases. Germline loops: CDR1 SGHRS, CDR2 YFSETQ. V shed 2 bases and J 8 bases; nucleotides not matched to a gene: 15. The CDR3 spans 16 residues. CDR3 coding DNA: TGCGCCAGCAGCTTAGATCCCGGACAGGAACTATGGGGCTACACCTTC. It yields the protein CASSLDPGQELWGYTF.

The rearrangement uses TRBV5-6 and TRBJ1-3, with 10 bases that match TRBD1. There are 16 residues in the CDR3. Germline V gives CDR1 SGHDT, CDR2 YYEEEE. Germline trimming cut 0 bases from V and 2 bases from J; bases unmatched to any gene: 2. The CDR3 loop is CASSLAGTGAGNTIYF. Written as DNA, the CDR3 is TGTGCCAGCAGCTTGGCCGGGACAGGGGCTGGAAACACCATATATTTT.

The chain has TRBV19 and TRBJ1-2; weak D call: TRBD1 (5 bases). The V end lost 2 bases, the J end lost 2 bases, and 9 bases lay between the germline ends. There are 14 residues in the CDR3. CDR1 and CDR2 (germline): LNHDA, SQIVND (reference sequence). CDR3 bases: TGTGCCAGTAGTATACTAGGACAAAACTATGGCTACACCTTC. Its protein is CASSILGQNYGYTF.

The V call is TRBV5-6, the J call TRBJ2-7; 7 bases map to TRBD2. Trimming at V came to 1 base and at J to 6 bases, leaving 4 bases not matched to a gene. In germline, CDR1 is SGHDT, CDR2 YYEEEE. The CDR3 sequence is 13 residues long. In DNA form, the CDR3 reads TGTGCCAGCAGCTTGACTAGCGCTGGCGAGCAGTACGTC. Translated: CASSLTSAGEQYV.

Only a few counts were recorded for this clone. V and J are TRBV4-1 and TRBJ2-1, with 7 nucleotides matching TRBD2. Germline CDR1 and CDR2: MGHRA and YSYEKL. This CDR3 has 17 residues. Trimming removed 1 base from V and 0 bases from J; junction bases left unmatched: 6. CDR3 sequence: CASSQGSSGGSYNEQFF. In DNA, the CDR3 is TGCGCCAGCAGCCAAGGTTCTAGCGGAGGCTCCTACAATGAGCAGTTCTTC.

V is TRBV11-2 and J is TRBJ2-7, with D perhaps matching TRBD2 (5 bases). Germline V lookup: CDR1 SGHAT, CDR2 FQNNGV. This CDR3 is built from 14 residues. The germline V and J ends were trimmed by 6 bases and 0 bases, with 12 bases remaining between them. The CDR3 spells CASRRTSTSYEQYV. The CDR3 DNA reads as TGTGCCAGCAGAAGGACTTCTACCTCCTACGAGCAGTACGTC.

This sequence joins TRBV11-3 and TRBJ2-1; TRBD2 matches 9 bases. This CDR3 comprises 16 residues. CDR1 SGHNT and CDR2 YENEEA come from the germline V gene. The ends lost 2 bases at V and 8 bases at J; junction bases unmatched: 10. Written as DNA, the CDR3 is TGTGCCAGCAGCTTATCGTTAGCGGGAGACTCCCATGAGCAGTTCTTC. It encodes CASSLSLAGDSHEQFF. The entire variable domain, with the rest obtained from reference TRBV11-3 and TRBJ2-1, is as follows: EAGVVQSPRYKIIEKKQPVAFWCNPISGHNTLYWYLQNLGQGPELLIRYENEEAVDDSQLPKDRFSAERLKGVDSTLKIQPAELGDSAVYLCASSLSLAGDSHEQFFGPGTRLTVL.

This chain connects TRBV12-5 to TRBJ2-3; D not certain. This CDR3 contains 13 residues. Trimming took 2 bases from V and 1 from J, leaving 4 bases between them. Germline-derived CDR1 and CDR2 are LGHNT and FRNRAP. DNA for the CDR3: TGTGCTAGTGGTTTGATAGGCACAGATACGCAGTATTTT. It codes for CASGLIGTDTQYF.

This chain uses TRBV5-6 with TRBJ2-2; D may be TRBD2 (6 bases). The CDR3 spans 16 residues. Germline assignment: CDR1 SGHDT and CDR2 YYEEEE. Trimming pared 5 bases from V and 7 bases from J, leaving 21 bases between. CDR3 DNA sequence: TGTGCCAGCAGATTAGGGCTAGCGAGAGGGGACGGGGAGCTGTTTTTT. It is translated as CASRLGLARGDGELFF.

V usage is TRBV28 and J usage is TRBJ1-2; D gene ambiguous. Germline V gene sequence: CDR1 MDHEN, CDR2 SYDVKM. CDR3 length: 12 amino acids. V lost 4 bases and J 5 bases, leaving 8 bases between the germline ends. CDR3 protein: CASSSEGYGYTF. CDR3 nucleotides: TGTGCCAGCAGTTCGGAGGGTTATGGCTACACCTTC.

CDR3 residues: CASSLSGGPYEQYF. For the CDR3, the DNA is TGTGCCAGCAGCTTAAGCGGGGGACCCTACGAGCAGTACTTC. The chain recombines TRBV5-4 with TRBJ2-7; 8 bases line up with TRBD2. Germline CDR1 reads SGHNT; CDR2 reads YYREEE (reference sequence). The CDR3 is 14 amino acids. J gave up 2 bases and V 2 bases, and 3 bases lay outside the gene matches.

This CDR3 reads CASSLKDTGDEKLFF. CDR3 DNA: TGTGCCAGCAGCTTAAAAGATACAGGGGATGAAAAACTGTTTTTT. The chain carries TRBV7-9 and TRBJ1-4, with TRBD1 matching 7 bases. The V segment lost 2 bases and the J segment 6 bases; nucleotides outside the gene matches: 6. Germline-derived CDR1 and CDR2 are SEHNR and FQNEAQ (reference sequence). This CDR3 has 15 residues.

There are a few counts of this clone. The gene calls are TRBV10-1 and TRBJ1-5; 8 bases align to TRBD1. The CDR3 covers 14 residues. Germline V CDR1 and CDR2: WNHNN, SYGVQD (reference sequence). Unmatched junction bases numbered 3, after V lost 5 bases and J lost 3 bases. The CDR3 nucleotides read TGCGCCAGCAGTTTACAGGGGGACAATCAGCCCCAGCATTTT. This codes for CASSLQGDNQPQHF.

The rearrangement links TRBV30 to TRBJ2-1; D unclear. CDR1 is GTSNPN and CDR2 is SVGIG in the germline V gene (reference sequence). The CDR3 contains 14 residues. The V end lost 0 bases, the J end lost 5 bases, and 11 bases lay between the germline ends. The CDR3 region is CAWSVARMDNEQFF. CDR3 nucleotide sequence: TGTGCCTGGAGTGTGGCGCGTATGGACAATGAGCAGTTCTTC.